This T cell receptor beta chain was recovered during a study of T cells after posttransplantation cyclophosphamide. TCRdb's copy holds only in-frame clones and misses some; the assay was immunoSEQ multiplex PCR. The sample presents 35,000 to 55,000 clones, none singletons. V shed 5 bases, J shed 3 bases, and the junction held 17 bases outside the gene matches. CDR3 length: 18 residues. Germline CDR1 and CDR2: SGHTA and FQGTGA. This clone was seen repeatedly, ten times or more. This chain joins TRBV7-3 and TRBJ2-3; 7 positions agree with TRBD1. The TCR sequence derives from a man aged 40-50 years in good health, CMV-negative, and a related stem cell transplant donor. The sequenced sample consisted of PBMCs. The CDR3 DNA reads TGTGCCAGCAGCCTCACCGGATCCCGACAGGGTCAAACAGATACGCAGTATTTT. This encodes CASSLTGSRQGQTDTQYF.